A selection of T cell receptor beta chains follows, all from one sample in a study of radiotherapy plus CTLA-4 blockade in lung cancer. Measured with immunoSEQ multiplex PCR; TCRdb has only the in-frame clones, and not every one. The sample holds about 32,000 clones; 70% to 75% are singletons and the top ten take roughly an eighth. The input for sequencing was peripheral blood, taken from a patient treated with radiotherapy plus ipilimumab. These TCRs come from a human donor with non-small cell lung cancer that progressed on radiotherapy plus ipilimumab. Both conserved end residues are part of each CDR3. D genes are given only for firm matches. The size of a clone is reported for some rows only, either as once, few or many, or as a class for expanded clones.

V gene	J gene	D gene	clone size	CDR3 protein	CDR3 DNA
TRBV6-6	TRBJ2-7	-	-	CASSYDGFQSSEQYF	TGTGCCAGCAGTTACGATGGGTTCCAGTCTTCCGAGCAGTACTTC
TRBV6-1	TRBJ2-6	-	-	CASSQGTSGANVLTF	TGTGCCAGCAGCCAAGGGACCTCTGGGGCCAACGTCCTGACTTTC
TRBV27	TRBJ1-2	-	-	CASSLTLGTLYGYTF	TGTGCCAGCAGTTTGACCCTCGGGACACTCTATGGCTACACCTTC
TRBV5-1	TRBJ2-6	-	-	CASSAGPERVPSGANVLTF	TGCGCCAGCAGCGCAGGCCCAGAGAGGGTCCCCTCTGGGGCCAACGTCCTGACTTTC
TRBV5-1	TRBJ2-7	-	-	CASSSGPGSYEQYF	TGCGCCAGCAGCTCTGGACCCGGCTCCTACGAGCAGTACTTC
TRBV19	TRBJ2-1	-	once	CASSASEVNEQFF	TGTGCCAGTAGTGCTAGTGAGGTCAATGAGCAGTTCTTC
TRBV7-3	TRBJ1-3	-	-	CASSLSGGFGNTIYF	TGTGCCAGCAGCTTAAGCGGGGGATTTGGAAACACCATATATTTT
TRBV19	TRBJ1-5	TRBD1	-	CASSIGPGQGVGNQPQHF	TGTGCCAGTAGTATAGGGCCAGGACAGGGCGTAGGGAATCAGCCCCAGCATTTT
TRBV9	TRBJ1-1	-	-	CASSVVAGSEAFF	TGTGCCAGCAGCGTAGTTGCTGGGTCTGAAGCTTTCTTT
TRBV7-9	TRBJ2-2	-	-	CASSPVASTGELFF	TGTGCCAGCAGCCCTGTGGCGAGCACCGGGGAGCTGTTTTTT
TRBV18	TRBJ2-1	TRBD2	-	CASSQGGTSGRNEQFF	TGTGCCAGCTCCCAGGGAGGGACTAGCGGGAGAAATGAGCAGTTCTTC
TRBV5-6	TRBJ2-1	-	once	CASSSFKISEQFF	TGTGCCAGCAGCTCTTTTAAGATCAGTGAGCAGTTCTTC
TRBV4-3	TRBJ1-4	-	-	CASSQTGGTNEKLFF	TGCGCCAGCAGCCAGACGGGAGGGACTAATGAAAAACTGTTTTTT
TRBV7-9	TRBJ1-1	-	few	CASSLDMNTEAFF	TGTGCCAGCAGCTTAGACATGAATACTGAAGCTTTCTTT
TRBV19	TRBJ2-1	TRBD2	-	CASSIGLAGGGVWNEQFF	TGTGCCAGTAGTATAGGGCTAGCGGGAGGCGGGGTATGGAATGAGCAGTTCTTC
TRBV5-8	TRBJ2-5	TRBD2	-	CASSSGTSGQETQYF	TGTGCCAGCAGCTCAGGGACTAGCGGGCAAGAGACCCAGTACTTC
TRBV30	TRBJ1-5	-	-	CAWSDRTGQPQHF	TGTGCCTGGAGTGACAGGACGGGTCAGCCCCAGCATTTT
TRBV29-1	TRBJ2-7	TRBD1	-	CSASDETGRMQYF	TGCAGCGCTTCTGACGAGACAGGGCGGATGCAGTACTTC
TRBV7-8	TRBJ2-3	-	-	CASSLAHPGSTDTQYF	TGTGCCAGCAGCTTAGCCCATCCTGGGAGCACAGATACGCAGTATTTT
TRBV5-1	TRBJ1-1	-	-	CASSLRGALGTEAFF	TGCGCCAGCAGCCTCCGAGGGGCCCTGGGCACTGAAGCTTTCTTT
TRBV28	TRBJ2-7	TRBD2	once	CASSPPGLAGGPQYF	TGTGCCAGCAGCCCACCGGGACTAGCGGGAGGACCGCAGTACTTC
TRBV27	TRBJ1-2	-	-	CASSSPGTNSNYGYTF	TGTGCCAGCAGTTCCCCCGGGACCAATAGTAACTATGGCTACACCTTC
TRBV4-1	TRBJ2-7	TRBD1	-	CASSHEGQGIYEQYF	TGCGCCAGCAGCCACGAGGGACAGGGTATCTACGAGCAGTACTTC
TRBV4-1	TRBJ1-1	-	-	CASSHPVRGRAEGEAFF	TGCGCCAGCAGCCACCCCGTGAGGGGGAGGGCTGAAGGTGAAGCTTTCTTT
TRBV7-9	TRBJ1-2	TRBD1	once	CASSQDRVRDYGYTF	TGTGCCAGCAGCCAGGACAGGGTCAGAGACTATGGCTACACCTTC
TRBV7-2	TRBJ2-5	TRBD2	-	CASSWGGETQYF	TGTGCCAGCAGCTGGGGGGGGGAGACCCAGTACTTC
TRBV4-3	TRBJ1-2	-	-	CASSQDLNYNYGYTF	TGCGCCAGCAGCCAAGATCTCAATTATAACTATGGCTACACCTTC
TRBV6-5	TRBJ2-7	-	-	CASTQEATHEQYF	TGTGCCAGCACCCAAGAGGCCACGCACGAGCAGTACTTC
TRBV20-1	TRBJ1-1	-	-	CSAIANTEAFF	TGCAGTGCTATCGCTAACACTGAAGCTTTCTTT
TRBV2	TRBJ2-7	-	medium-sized	CASSEGNEQYF	TGTGCCAGCAGTGAAGGAAACGAGCAGTACTTC
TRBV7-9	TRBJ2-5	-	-	CASSLSRYQETQYF	TGTGCCAGCAGCTTGAGCCGTTACCAAGAGACCCAGTACTTC
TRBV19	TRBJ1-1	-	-	CASSSHRATEAFF	TGTGCCAGTAGTAGCCACAGGGCCACTGAAGCTTTCTTT
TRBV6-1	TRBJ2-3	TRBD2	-	CASSENGRAGDTQYF	TGTGCCAGCAGTGAAAACGGGAGGGCCGGAGATACGCAGTATTTT
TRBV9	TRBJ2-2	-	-	CASSPRGRNTGELFF	TGTGCCAGCAGCCCGCGTGGAAGGAACACCGGGGAGCTGTTTTTT
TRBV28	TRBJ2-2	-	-	CASSLSTRVAGELFF	TGTGCCAGCAGTTTATCTACTAGAGTGGCCGGGGAGCTGTTTTTT
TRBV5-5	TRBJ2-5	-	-	CASSLAPAETQYF	TGTGCCAGCAGCTTGGCCCCTGCGGAGACCCAGTACTTC
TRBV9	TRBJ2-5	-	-	CASSVEGGQETQYF	TGTGCCAGCAGCGTGGAGGGGGGCCAAGAGACCCAGTACTTC
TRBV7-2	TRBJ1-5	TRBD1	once	CASSLGTGGNQPQHF	TGTGCCAGCAGCTTAGGGACAGGAGGCAATCAGCCCCAGCATTTT
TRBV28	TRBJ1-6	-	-	CASRSIATLRNSPLHF	TGTGCCAGCAGGTCAATAGCCACTCTTCGGAATTCACCCCTCCACTTT
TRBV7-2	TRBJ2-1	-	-	CASSPYNEQFF	TGTGCCAGCAGCCCGTACAATGAGCAGTTCTTC
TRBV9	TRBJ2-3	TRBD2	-	CASSVAASGVKDTQYF	TGTGCCAGCAGCGTAGCGGCTAGCGGGGTGAAAGATACGCAGTATTTT
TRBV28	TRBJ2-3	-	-	CASSPPGGGTDTQYF	TGTGCCAGCAGTCCCCCCGGAGGCGGCACAGATACGCAGTATTTT